The 10 T cell receptor beta chains presented below share a single source sample, sequenced in a study of T cells in Graves' hyperthyroidism and ophthalmopathy. Amplified TCR beta CDR3 regions came from RNA transcripts. The TCR CDR3 was amplified in a first-round RT-PCR using the HTBI primer set. TCRdb used MiXCR to reprocess the multiplex PCR reads, holding one entry per CDR3 protein. The sample carries around 600,000 distinct CDR3 sequences, roughly 15% recorded once. Input material: blood. These receptors originate from a woman aged 35 to 49 with Graves' ophthalmopathy.

This clonotype was seen more than once but under ten times. V is TRBV9 and J is TRBJ2-3; D unclear. From germline, CDR1 is SGDLS and CDR2 YYNGEE. Between the trimmed V and J ends, which lost 4 bases and 9 bases, there was a span of 12 bases. The CDR3 totals 12 residues. The CDR3 loop is CASSKTPGTQYF. The CDR3 DNA follows: TGTGCCAGCAGCAAGACCCCTGGAACGCAGTATTTT.

This clonotype was found many times. The chain recombines TRBV2 with TRBJ1-4; 8 nucleotides agree with TRBD1. V dropped 5 bases and J dropped 7; count of bases not matched to a gene: 6. The CDR3 spans 14 residues. The germline gives CDR1 SNHLY, CDR2 FYNNEI. The CDR3 protein is CASSFRTGREKLFF. CDR3 nucleotides: TGTGCCAGCAGTTTTAGGACAGGGCGTGAAAAACTGTTTTTT.

This clonotype was found a few times. Here the CDR3 reads CSARDRSNGNTIYF. For the CDR3, the DNA is TGCAGCGCCCGGGACAGGTCTAATGGAAACACCATATATTTT. J is TRBJ1-3 and V is TRBV29-1; 8 bases match TRBD1. Trimming at V came to 7 bases and at J to 3 bases, leaving 8 bases not matched to a gene. From germline, CDR1 is SQVTM and CDR2 ANQGSEA. This CDR3 region has 14 residues.

V is TRBV25-1 and J is TRBJ2-6; D not certain. The germline gives CDR1 MGHDK, CDR2 SYGVNS. V was clipped by 7 bases and J by 2 bases, with 15 bases between them. The CDR3 has 16 residues. The chain's CDR3 is CASKGDEEPGANVLTF. As DNA, the CDR3 is TGTGCCAGCAAGGGTGATGAGGAACCTGGGGCCAACGTCCTGACTTTC.

V is TRBV20-1 and J is TRBJ2-1, with D perhaps matching TRBD2 (6 bases). This CDR3 region has 14 residues. The V end was cut by 5 bases, the J end by 0 bases, with 11 bases between. Germline V gene lookup returns CDR1 DFQATT and CDR2 SNEGSKA (reference sequence). The CDR3 DNA reads TGCAGTGCTCGGACTATAAGCTCCTACAATGAGCAGTTCTTC. This translates into CSARTISSYNEQFF.

This clonotype appeared a few times. The J gene is TRBJ1-1, the V gene TRBV28; possible D gene TRBD1, 6 bases. The germline V gene has CDR1 MDHEN and CDR2 SYDVKM. The V end was cut by 5 bases, the J end by 3 bases, with 13 bases between. CDR3 length: 14 amino acids. The DNA for the CDR3 is TGTGCCAGCAGTCCCTCCACAGGGTACACTGAAGCTTTCTTT. It codes for CASSPSTGYTEAFF.

This clonotype was counted many times. The gene calls are TRBV2 and TRBJ2-1; perhaps D is TRBD1 or TRBD2 (6 bases each). CDR3 length: 13 residues. V was trimmed by 4 bases and J by 8 bases, leaving 12 bases between them. Germline-derived CDR1 and CDR2 are SNHLY and FYNNEI. The CDR3 coding sequence is TGTGCCAGCAGTGGGACCGGGGGCTATGAGCAGTTCTTC. This codes for CASSGTGGYEQFF. Filled out from reference TRBV2 and TRBJ2-1, the complete variable domain reads EPEVTQTPSHQVTQMGQEVILRCVPISNHLYFYWYRQILGQKVEFLVSFYNNEISEKSEIFDDQFSVERPDGSNFTLKIRSTKLEDSAMYFCASSGTGGYEQFFGPGTRLTVL.

This clonotype was counted a few times. This rearrangement joins TRBV20-1 to TRBJ2-3; 13 nucleotides match TRBD2. Trimming cost V 6 bases and J 3 bases; bases outside gene matches: 27. The CDR3 runs 22 residues. Per the germline V gene, CDR1 is DFQATT and CDR2 is SNEGSKA (reference sequence). The CDR3 spells CSALRRDSPGLAGWDGTDTQYF. The CDR3 nucleotides read TGCAGTGCCCTCCGGCGGGACAGCCCGGGACTAGCGGGATGGGACGGGACAGATACGCAGTATTTT.

V gene TRBV10-3 combines with J gene TRBJ2-4; D may be TRBD2 (5 bases). Trimming took off 2 bases at V and 7 bases at J, with 15 bases between the two ends. Germline lookup yields CDR1 ENHRY and CDR2 SYGVKD. This CDR3 comprises 15 residues. CDR3 DNA sequence: TGTGCCATCAGTGAGATTGAGGGTGATCGGAACATTCAGTACTTC. It specifies CAISEIEGDRNIQYF.

V is TRBV7-9 and J is TRBJ2-5, with 13 bases matching TRBD2. The CDR3 spans 18 residues. From germline, CDR1 is SEHNR and CDR2 FQNEAQ (reference sequence). V gave up 7 bases and J gave up 5 bases; unmatched junction bases: 16. CDR3 coding DNA: TGTGCCAGCAACCCCCTCGGCGGGACTAGCGGGATACGGGAGACCCAGTACTTC. Its translation: CASNPLGGTSGIRETQYF.